This TCR beta chain is from a study of blood T cells in healthy people across ages. V was pared by 3 bases and J by 2 bases, with 8 bases between. The CDR3 runs to 13 residues. Germline loops: CDR1 MGHRA, CDR2 YSYEKL. Alongside a J-beta primer mix, a sample-barcoded 5' primer served in a second PCR lasting roughly 7 to 11 cycles. TCRdb passed the 5' RACE reads through MiXCR, listing each CDR3 protein once. The sample carries approximately 1,100,000 distinct CDR3 sequences, over 35% recorded once. This clonotype appeared a few times. Specimen: blood. The sequence was collected from a woman aged 60-75 years in good health. The chain is built from TRBV4-1 and TRBJ2-7; D is undetermined. The CDR3 spells CASSQAGPYEQYF. CDR3 sequence (DNA): TGCGCCAGCAGCCAGGCCGGCCCCTACGAGCAGTACTTC.